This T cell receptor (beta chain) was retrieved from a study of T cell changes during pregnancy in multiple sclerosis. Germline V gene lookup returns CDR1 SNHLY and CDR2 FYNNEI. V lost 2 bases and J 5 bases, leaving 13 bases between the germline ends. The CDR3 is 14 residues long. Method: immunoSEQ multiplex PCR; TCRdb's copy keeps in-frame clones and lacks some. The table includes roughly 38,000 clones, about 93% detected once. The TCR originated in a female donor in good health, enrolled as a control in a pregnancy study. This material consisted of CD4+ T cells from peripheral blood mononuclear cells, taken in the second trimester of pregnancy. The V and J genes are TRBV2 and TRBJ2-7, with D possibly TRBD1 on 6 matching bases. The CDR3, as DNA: TGTGCCAGCAGTGAACGCACAGGGACCCACGAGCAGTACTTC. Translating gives CASSERTGTHEQYF.